The rows below give T cell receptor beta chains drawn from one sample of a study of blood T cell repertoires in COVID-19. Repertoires were generated with immunoSEQ multiplex PCR, while TCRdb's copy carries only in-frame clones and drops some. The data contain 380,000 or so clones, 80% to 90% of them singletons. The sequenced sample consisted of peripheral blood. Source of these receptors: a man aged 35-49 years with acute or convalescent COVID-19. The CDR3 runs from the conserved cysteine through the conserved F or W. The order of the fields is D gene, clone size, V gene, J gene, CDR3 protein, CDR3 DNA. A D gene is named only where the DNA matches it firmly. Clone size is stated in some rows and not others, as once, few, many or a class when expanded.

TRBD1	-	TRBV15	TRBJ1-6	CATSGGGQGYNSPLHF	TGTGCCACCAGCGGAGGGGGACAGGGGTATAATTCACCCCTCCACTTT
-	-	TRBV5-1	TRBJ2-5	CASSSLVEETQYF	TGCGCCAGCAGCAGCCTTGTGGAGGAGACCCAGTACTTC
TRBD1	-	TRBV7-8	TRBJ1-3	CASSSPARGGNTIYF	TGTGCCAGCAGCTCACCTGCCAGGGGGGGAAACACCATATATTTT
-	few	TRBV7-8	TRBJ1-1	CASSPGRVTEAFF	TGTGCCAGCAGCCCCGGGAGGGTAACTGAAGCTTTCTTT
-	few	TRBV29-1	TRBJ2-1	CSVALLYNEQFF	TGCAGCGTTGCGCTACTCTACAATGAGCAGTTCTTC
-	-	TRBV5-1	TRBJ1-2	CASSSRRQDTKRYTF	TGCGCCAGCAGCTCCCGAAGACAGGATACGAAGCGCTACACCTTC
-	-	TRBV24-1	TRBJ2-3	CATSDSLGFTDTQYF	TGTGCCACCAGTGACTCACTGGGCTTCACAGATACGCAGTATTTT
-	-	TRBV6-1	TRBJ1-4	CASSEAMEEGKLFF	TGTGCCAGCAGTGAAGCAATGGAGGAGGGAAAACTGTTTTTT
TRBD1	-	TRBV6-6	TRBJ1-2	CASSYPSWDRGYGYTF	TGTGCCAGCAGTTACCCCTCCTGGGACAGGGGGTATGGCTACACCTTC
-	-	TRBV18	TRBJ1-1	CASSPSRWGGRGTEAFF	TGTGCCAGCTCTCCATCCCGTTGGGGGGGAAGGGGCACTGAAGCTTTCTTT
-	-	TRBV28	TRBJ1-5	CASSADSPNQPQHF	TGTGCCAGCAGTGCGGACAGCCCCAATCAGCCCCAGCATTTT
TRBD2	-	TRBV24-1	TRBJ2-2	CATSNSRLAGFYTGELFF	TGTGCCACCAGTAATTCGAGACTAGCGGGTTTTTACACCGGGGAGCTGTTTTTT
-	-	TRBV12-3/TRBV12-4	TRBJ1-2	CASSLRAAGGYTF	TGTGCCAGCAGTCTACGGGCAGCGGGGGGCTACACCTTC
-	-	TRBV19	TRBJ2-7	CASSPRNTGSYEQYF	TGTGCCAGTAGTCCAAGGAATACAGGGTCCTACGAGCAGTACTTC
-	-	TRBV12-3/TRBV12-4	TRBJ2-1	CASLGLANEQFF	TGTGCCAGCCTCGGCCTAGCCAATGAGCAGTTCTTC